This T cell receptor beta chain comes out of a study of low-dose radiotherapy and immunotherapy resistance in tumors. Study-level information: Daily oral aspirin at 300 mg began on cycle 1 day 1 and lasted four cycles.

CDR3 length: 15 residues. After removal of 6 bases from V and 4 bases from J, the junction contained 7 bases not matched to a gene. The germline V gene has CDR1 SGHTA and CDR2 FQGNSA. Time point noted: after trial treatment. Treatment of the sample: LDRT plus nivolumab, ipilimumab, low-dose cyclophosphamide and aspirin (RACIN trial). Patients who could take part had advanced solid tumors with no tumor-infiltrating lymphocytes. This clonotype occurred many times. TRAV- and TRBV-specific primers were used for first-strand cDNA, which covered alpha and beta chains. With a constant-region primer and a V-primer adapter, TCRs were subjected to 20 PCR cycles of amplification. TCRdb fed the reads into MiXCR, producing one record per CDR3 protein. The top ten clones hold approximately 1.5% of a sample with tens of thousands of distinct CDR3 sequences, roughly 17% of them seen once.

The sequencing used PBMCs, collected after low-dose radiotherapy plus immunotherapy. The chain carries TRBV7-2 and TRBJ2-2; 8 bases agree with TRBD1. The TCR sequence derives from a male donor with prostate cancer. The CDR3 region is CASRSGTGSTGELFF. The CDR3, as DNA: TGTGCCAGCAGGTCCGGGACAGGTTCCACCGGGGAGCTGTTTTTT.